This paragraph covers one T cell receptor beta chain sequence. Its antigen is unknown. The PCR employed 60 Vbeta primers together with 13 Jbeta primers. Assay used: immunoSEQ multiplex PCR; TCRdb lists only in-frame clones, some missing. Of about 60,000 clones listed, roughly 70% were seen once; the top ten hold approximately 19%. The CDR3 length is 14 residues. The V gene lost 1 base and the J gene lost 5 bases, with 10 bases spanning the gap. The germline CDR1 and CDR2 sequences are SGHDT and YYEEEE. The data are from a study of cytomegalovirus exposure and HLA in healthy donors. Study observations and caveats: A list of 150 or so TCR beta chains associated with cytomegalovirus was given. Analysis performed later found roughly 18,000 TCR beta sequences associated with HLA alleles at 0.05 false discovery rate. Earlier analysis yielded a pattern in which most TCR beta V segments were productive about 87% or about 30% of the time.

The sample comprised PBMCs. The sequence came from an older woman in good health and CMV-seropositive. V usage is TRBV5-6 and J usage is TRBJ1-5, with a tentative D call TRBD1 (6 bases). In DNA form, the CDR3 reads TGTGCCAGCAGCTTGAGGGGGAAGGATCAGCCCCAGCATTTT. This encodes CASSLRGKDQPQHF.